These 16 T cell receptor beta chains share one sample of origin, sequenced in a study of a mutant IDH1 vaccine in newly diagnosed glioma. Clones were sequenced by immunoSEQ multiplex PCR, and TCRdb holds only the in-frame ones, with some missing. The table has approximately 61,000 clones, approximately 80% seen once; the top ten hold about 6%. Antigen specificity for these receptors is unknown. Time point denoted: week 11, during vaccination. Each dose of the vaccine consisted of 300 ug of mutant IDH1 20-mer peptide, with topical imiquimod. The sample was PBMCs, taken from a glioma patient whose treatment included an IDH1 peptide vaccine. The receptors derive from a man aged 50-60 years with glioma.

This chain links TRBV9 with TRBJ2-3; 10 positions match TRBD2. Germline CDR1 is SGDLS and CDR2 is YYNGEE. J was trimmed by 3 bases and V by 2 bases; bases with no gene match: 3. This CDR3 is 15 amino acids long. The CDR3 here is CASSVASGGTDTQYF. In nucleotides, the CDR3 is TGTGCCAGCAGCGTGGCTAGCGGGGGTACAGATACGCAGTATTTT.

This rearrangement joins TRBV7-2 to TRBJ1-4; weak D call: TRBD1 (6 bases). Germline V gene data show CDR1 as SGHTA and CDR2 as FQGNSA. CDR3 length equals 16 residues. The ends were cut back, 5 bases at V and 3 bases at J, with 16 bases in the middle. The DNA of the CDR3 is TGTGCCAGCAGCGAGACCTGGGACACCTCTAATGAAAAACTGTTTTTT. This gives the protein CASSETWDTSNEKLFF.

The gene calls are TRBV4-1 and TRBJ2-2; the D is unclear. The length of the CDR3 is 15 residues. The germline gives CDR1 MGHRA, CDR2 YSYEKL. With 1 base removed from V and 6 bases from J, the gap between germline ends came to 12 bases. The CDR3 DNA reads TGCGCCAGCAGCCAAGTACATCAGGTCGCCGGGGAGCTGTTTTTT. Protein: CASSQVHQVAGELFF.

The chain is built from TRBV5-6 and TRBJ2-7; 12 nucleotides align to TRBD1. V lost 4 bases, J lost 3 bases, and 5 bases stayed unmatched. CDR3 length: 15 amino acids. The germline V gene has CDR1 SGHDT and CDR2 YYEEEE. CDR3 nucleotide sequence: TGTGCCAGCAGCACCGGGACAGGGGGCTACTACGAGCAGTACTTC. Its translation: CASSTGTGGYYEQYF.

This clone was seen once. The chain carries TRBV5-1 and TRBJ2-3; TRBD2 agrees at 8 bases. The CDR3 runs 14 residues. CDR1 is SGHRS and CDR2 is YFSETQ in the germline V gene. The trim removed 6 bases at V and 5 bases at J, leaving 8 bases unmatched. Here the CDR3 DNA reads TGCGCCAGCACTCCCGGGAGGGCCCTAGATACGCAGTATTTT. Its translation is CASTPGRALDTQYF. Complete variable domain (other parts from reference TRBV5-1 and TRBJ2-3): KAGVTQTPRYLIKTRGQQVTLSCSPISGHRSVSWYQQTPGQGLQFLFEYFSETQRNKGNFPGRFSGRQFSNSRSEMNVSTLELGDSALYLCASTPGRALDTQYFGPGTRLTVL.

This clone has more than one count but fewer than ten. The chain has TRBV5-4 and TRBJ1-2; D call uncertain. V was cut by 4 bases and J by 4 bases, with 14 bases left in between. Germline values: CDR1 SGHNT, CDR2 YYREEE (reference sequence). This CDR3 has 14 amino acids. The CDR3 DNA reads TGTGCCAGCAGCCACGACATGGGCCGCTATGGCTACACCTTC. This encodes CASSHDMGRYGYTF.

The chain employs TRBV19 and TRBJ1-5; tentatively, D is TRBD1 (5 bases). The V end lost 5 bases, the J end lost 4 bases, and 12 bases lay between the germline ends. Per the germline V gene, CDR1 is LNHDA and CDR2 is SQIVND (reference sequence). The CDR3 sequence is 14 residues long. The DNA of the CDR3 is TGTGCCAGTAGTTTTGGGGCGGGGAATCAGCCCCAGCATTTT. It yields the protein CASSFGAGNQPQHF.

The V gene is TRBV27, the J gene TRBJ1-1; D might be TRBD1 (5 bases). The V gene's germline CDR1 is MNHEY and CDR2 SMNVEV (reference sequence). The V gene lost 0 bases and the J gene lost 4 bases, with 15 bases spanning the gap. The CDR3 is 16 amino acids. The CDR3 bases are TGTGCCAGCAGTTTATCGACTATGGGGGAGAGCACTGAAGCTTTCTTT. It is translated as CASSLSTMGESTEAFF.

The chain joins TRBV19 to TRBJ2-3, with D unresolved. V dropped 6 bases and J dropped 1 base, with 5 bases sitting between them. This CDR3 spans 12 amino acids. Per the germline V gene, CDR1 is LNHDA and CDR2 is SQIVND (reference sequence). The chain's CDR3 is CASSPGTDTQYF. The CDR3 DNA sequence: TGTGCCAGTAGCCCAGGCACAGATACGCAGTATTTT.

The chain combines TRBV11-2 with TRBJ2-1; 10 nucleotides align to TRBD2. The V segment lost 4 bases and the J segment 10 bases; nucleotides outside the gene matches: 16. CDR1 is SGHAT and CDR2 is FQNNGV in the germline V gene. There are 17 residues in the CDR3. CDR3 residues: CASSSPDLASGGLEQFF. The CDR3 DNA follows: TGTGCCAGCAGCTCGCCGGATTTGGCTAGCGGGGGCTTAGAGCAGTTCTTC.

In DNA, the CDR3 is TGTGCCAGCAGCTCGTCAACGGGACAGTGGAGCTCTGGAAACACCATATATTTT. Its protein is CASSSSTGQWSSGNTIYF. The rearrangement uses TRBV5-4 and TRBJ1-3, with TRBD1 matching 7 bases. After removal of 3 bases from V and 0 bases from J, the junction contained 12 bases not matched to a gene. Germline loops: CDR1 SGHNT, CDR2 YYREEE (reference sequence). This CDR3 has 18 residues.

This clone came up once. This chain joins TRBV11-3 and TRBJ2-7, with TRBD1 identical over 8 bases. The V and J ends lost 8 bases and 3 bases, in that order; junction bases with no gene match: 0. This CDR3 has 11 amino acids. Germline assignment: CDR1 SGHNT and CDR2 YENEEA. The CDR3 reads CASGTGYEQYF. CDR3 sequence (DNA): TGTGCCAGCGGGACAGGCTACGAGCAGTACTTC. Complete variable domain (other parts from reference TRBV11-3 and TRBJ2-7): EAGVVQSPRYKIIEKKQPVAFWCNPISGHNTLYWYLQNLGQGPELLIRYENEEAVDDSQLPKDRFSAERLKGVDSTLKIQPAELGDSAVYLCASGTGYEQYFGPGTRLTVT.

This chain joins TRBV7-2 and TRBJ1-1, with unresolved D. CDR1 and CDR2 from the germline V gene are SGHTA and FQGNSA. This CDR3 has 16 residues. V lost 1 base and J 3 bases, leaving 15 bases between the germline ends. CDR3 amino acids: CASSLGPGFTDTEAFF. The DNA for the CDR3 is TGTGCCAGCAGCTTAGGGCCGGGATTTACGGACACTGAAGCTTTCTTT.

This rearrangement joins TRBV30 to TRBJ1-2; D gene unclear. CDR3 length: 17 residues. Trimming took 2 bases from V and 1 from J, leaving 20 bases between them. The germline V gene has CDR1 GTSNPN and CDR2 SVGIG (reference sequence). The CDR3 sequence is CAWSTGVTLTFNYGYTF. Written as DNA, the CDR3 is TGTGCCTGGAGTACGGGAGTGACCCTTACTTTTAACTATGGCTACACCTTC.

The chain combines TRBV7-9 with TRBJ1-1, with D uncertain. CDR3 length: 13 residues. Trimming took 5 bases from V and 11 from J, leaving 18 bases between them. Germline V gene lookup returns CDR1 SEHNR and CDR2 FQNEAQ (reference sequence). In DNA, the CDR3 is TGTGCCAGCAGCGACCTTTCCCGAGGGAAGGCTTTCTTT. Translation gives CASSDLSRGKAFF.

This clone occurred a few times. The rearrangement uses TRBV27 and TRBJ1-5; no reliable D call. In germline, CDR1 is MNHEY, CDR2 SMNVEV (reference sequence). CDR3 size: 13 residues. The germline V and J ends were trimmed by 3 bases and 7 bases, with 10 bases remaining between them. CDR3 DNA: TGTGCCAGCAGTTTGGGAGCGGGCCAGCCCCAGCATTTT. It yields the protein CASSLGAGQPQHF.